This T cell receptor (beta chain) was found in a study of blood T cell repertoires in COVID-19. Study information: Material from acute and convalescent COVID-19 was sourced from the United States, Italy and Spain.

As originally analysed: Researchers report that nucleated cell counts were estimated from reference gene primer amplification. The table came from immunoSEQ multiplex PCR; TCRdb's copy has only in-frame clones and leaves some out. The V and J calls and the clone size are those of that table, but D and trimming were determined from the DNA. The repertoire includes about 250,000 clones, 70% to 90% of them detected once, and 2.5% to 3% sits in the top ten. The V gene lost 3 bases and the J gene lost 3 bases, with 14 bases spanning the gap. This CDR3 has 16 amino acids. Germline V lookup: CDR1 SGHAT, CDR2 FQNNGV.

What was sequenced was peripheral blood. The chain links TRBV11-2 to TRBJ2-2, with a weak D call TRBD2 (5 bases). The sequence derives from a woman aged 25 to 45 with active or convalescent COVID-19. CDR3 amino acids: CASSLGRGSHTGELFF. CDR3 nucleotide sequence: TGTGCCAGCAGCTTGGGCCGGGGATCCCACACCGGGGAGCTGTTTTTT.